The entry that follows covers one TCR beta chain sequence. What it recognizes is unknown. TCRdb's table, derived via immunoSEQ multiplex PCR, lists solely in-frame clones and lacks some. The sample presents over 25,000 clones, none singletons. This sample stems from a study of T cells after posttransplantation cyclophosphamide. Losses at the gene ends were 2 bases for V and 2 bases for J; bases not matched to a gene: 4. The germline V gene has CDR1 SGDLS and CDR2 YYNGEE. The CDR3 sequence is 15 residues long. Findings and limits, study-wide: Skin or GI-infiltrating T cells shared few TRB sequences with blood.

The origin of this receptor is an older woman in good health, CMV-negative, and a related stem cell transplant donor. The V and J genes are TRBV9 and TRBJ1-3, with 7 bases fitting TRBD1. Material: PBMCs. The CDR3 loop is CASSVHQGAGNTIYF. CDR3 in DNA: TGTGCCAGCAGCGTTCACCAGGGGGCTGGAAACACCATATATTTT.